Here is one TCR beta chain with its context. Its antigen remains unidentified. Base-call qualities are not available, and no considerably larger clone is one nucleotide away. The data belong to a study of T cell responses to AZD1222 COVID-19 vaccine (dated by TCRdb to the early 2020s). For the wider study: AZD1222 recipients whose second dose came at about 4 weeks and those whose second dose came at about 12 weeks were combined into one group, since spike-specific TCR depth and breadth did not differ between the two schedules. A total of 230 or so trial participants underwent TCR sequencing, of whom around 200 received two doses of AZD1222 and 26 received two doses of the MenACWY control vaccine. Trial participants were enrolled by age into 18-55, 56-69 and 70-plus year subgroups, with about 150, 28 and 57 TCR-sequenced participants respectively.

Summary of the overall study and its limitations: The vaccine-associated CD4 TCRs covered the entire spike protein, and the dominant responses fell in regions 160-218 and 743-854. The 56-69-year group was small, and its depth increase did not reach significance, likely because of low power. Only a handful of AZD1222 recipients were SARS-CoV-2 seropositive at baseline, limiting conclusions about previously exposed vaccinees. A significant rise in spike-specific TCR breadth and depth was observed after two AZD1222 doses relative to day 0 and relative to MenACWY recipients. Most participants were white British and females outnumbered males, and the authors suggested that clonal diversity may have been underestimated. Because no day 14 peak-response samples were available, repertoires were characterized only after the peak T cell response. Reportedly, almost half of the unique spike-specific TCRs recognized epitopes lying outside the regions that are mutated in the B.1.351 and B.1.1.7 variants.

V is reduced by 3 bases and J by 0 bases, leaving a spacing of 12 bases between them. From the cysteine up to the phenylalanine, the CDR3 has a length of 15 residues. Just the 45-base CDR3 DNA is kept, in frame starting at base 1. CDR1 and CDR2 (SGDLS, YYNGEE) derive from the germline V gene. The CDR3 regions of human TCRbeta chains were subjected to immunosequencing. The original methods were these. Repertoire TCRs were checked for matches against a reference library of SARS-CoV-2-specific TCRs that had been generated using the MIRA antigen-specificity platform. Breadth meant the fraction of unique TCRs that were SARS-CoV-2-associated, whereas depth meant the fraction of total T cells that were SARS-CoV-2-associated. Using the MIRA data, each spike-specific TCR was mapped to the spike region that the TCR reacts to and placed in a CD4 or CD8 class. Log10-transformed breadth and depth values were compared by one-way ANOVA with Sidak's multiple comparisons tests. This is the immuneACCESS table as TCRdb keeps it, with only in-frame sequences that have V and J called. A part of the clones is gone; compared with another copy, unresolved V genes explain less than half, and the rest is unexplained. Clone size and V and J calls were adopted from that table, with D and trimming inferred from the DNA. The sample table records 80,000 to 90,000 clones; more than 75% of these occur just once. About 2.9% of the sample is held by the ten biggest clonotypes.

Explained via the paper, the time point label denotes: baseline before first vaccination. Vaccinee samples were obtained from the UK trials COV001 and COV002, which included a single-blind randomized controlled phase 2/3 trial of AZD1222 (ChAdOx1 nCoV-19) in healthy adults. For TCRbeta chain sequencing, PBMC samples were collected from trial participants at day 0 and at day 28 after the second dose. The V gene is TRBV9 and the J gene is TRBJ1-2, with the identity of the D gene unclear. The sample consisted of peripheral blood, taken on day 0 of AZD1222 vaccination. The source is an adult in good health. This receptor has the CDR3 CASSASHHPNYGYTF. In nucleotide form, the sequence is TGTGCCAGCAGCGCCAGCCATCACCCTAACTATGGCTACACCTTC.